Listed below are T cell receptor beta chains from one sample, sequenced in a study of cytomegalovirus exposure and HLA in healthy donors. TCRdb's table, derived via immunoSEQ multiplex PCR, lists solely in-frame clones and lacks some. In all, the sample yields 100,000 to 150,000 clones. Sequencing was done on a sample of PBMCs. The receptors originated from a man aged 40-49 years in good health and CMV-seronegative. The CDR3 runs from the conserved cysteine through the conserved F or W. A D gene is named only where the DNA matches it firmly.

J gene: TRBJ2-3
V gene: TRBV4-1
D gene: -
CDR3 protein: CASSRGDSSDTQYF
CDR3 DNA: TGCGCCAGCAGCCGAGGGGACTCGTCAGATACGCAGTATTTT

J gene: TRBJ1-1
V gene: TRBV7-2
D gene: -
CDR3 protein: CASSLVAGEMNTEAFF
CDR3 DNA: TGTGCCAGCAGCTTAGTGGCAGGCGAGATGAACACTGAAGCTTTCTTT

J gene: TRBJ1-1
V gene: TRBV18
D gene: TRBD1
CDR3 protein: CASSPQGTAEAFF
CDR3 DNA: TGTGCCAGCTCACCACAAGGGACAGCTGAAGCTTTCTTT

J gene: TRBJ1-4
V gene: TRBV6-4
D gene: TRBD1
CDR3 protein: CASSDSDRGHEKLFF
CDR3 DNA: TGTGCCAGCAGTGACTCGGACAGGGGGCATGAAAAACTGTTTTTT

J gene: TRBJ1-2
V gene: TRBV30
D gene: TRBD1
CDR3 protein: CAWVDNHRGQSYGYTF
CDR3 DNA: TGTGCCTGGGTAGATAATCACAGGGGGCAGAGCTATGGCTACACCTTC

J gene: TRBJ2-1
V gene: TRBV28
D gene: TRBD2
CDR3 protein: CASSLGLAEWAYEQFF
CDR3 DNA: TGTGCCAGCAGTTTGGGGCTAGCGGAGTGGGCGTATGAGCAGTTCTTC

J gene: TRBJ2-7
V gene: TRBV6-1
D gene: -
CDR3 protein: CASSIETGRTYEQYF
CDR3 DNA: TGTGCCAGCAGTATAGAGACAGGAAGAACCTACGAGCAGTACTTC

J gene: TRBJ2-5
V gene: TRBV6-1
D gene: -
CDR3 protein: CASCRDTGRETQYF
CDR3 DNA: TGTGCCAGCTGCCGGGACACCGGCCGGGAGACCCAGTACTTC

J gene: TRBJ2-7
V gene: TRBV4-1
D gene: -
CDR3 protein: CASSQDLGPGAYEQYF
CDR3 DNA: TGCGCCAGCAGCCAAGATCTCGGTCCGGGTGCCTACGAGCAGTACTTC

J gene: TRBJ1-4
V gene: TRBV28
D gene: TRBD1
CDR3 protein: CASSSPLGTGFRKLFF
CDR3 DNA: TGTGCCAGCAGTTCGCCTCTGGGGACAGGGTTTAGGAAACTGTTTTTT

J gene: TRBJ1-5
V gene: TRBV6-8
D gene: -
CDR3 protein: CASNHLVPYSNQPQHF
CDR3 DNA: TGTGCCAGTAACCACCTAGTCCCTTATAGCAATCAGCCCCAGCATTTT